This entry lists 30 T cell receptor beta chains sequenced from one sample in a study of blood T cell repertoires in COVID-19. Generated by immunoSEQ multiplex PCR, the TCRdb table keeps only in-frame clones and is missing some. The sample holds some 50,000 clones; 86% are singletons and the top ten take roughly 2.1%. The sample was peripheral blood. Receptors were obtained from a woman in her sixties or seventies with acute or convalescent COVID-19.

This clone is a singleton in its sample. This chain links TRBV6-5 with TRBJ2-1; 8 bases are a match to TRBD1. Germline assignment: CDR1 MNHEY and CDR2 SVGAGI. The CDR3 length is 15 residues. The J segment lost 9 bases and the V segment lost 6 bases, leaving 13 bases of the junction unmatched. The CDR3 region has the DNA TGTGCCAGCAGGCGAGGACAGGGCTTAGGGGCTGAGCAGTTCTTC. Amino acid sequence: CASRRGQGLGAEQFF.

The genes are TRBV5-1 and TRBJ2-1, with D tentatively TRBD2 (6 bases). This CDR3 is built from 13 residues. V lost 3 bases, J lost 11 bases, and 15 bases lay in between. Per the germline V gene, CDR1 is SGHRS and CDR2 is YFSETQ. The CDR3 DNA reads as TGCGCCAGCAGCTCCGGGGGAGTAGGACAGCAGTTCTTC. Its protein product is CASSSGGVGQQFF.

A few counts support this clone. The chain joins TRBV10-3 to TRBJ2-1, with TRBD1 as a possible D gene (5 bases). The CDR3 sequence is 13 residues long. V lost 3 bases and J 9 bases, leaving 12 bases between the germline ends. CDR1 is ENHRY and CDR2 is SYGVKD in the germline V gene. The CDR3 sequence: CAISEKQRGEQFF. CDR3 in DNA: TGTGCCATCAGTGAAAAACAAAGGGGTGAGCAGTTCTTC.

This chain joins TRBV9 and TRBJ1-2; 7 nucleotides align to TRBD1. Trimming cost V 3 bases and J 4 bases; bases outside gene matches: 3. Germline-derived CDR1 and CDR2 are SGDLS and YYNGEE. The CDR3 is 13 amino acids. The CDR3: CASSAGQPYGYTF. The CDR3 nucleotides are TGTGCCAGCAGCGCGGGACAGCCCTATGGCTACACCTTC.

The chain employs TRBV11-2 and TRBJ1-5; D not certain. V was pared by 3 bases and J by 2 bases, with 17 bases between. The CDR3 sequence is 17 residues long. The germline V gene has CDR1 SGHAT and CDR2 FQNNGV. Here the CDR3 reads CASSLVPLAGGNQPQHF. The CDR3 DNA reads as TGTGCCAGCAGCTTGGTCCCCTTGGCGGGTGGCAATCAGCCCCAGCATTTT.

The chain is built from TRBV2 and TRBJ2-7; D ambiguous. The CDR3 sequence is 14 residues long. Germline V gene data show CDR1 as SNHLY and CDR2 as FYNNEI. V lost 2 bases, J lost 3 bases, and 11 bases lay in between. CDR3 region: CASSEQGEFYEQYF. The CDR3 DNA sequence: TGTGCCAGCAGTGAACAAGGAGAGTTCTACGAGCAGTACTTC.

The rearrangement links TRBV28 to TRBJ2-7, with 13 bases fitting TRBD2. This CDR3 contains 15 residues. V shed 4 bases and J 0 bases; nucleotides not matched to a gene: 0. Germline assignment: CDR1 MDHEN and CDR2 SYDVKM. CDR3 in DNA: TGTGCCAGCAGTTGGACTAGCGGGGGCTCCTACGAGCAGTACTTC. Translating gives CASSWTSGGSYEQYF.

CDR3 sequence: CASTMEGVQPQHF. The CDR3 DNA reads as TGTGCCAGCACCATGGAGGGAGTTCAGCCCCAGCATTTT. J is TRBJ1-5 and V is TRBV6-5; the D is unclear. Looked up from germline, CDR1 is MNHEY and CDR2 is SVGAGI. The V end lost 7 bases, the J end lost 6 bases, and 13 bases lay between the germline ends. This CDR3 spans 13 amino acids.

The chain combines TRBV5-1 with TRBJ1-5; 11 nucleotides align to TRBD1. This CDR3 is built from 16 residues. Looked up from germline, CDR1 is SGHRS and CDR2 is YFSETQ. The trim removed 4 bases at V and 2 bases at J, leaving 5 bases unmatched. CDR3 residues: CASSEGTGGRNQPQHF. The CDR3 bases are TGCGCCAGCAGCGAGGGGACAGGGGGGCGCAATCAGCCCCAGCATTTT.

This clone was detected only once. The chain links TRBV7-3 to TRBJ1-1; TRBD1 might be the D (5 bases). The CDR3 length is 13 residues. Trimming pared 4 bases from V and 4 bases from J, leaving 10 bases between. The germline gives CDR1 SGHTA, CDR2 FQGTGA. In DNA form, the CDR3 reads TGTGCCAGCAGCTATCTCGGGGGCACTGAAGCTTTCTTT. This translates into CASSYLGGTEAFF.

CDR3 region: CASSGGKSNQPQHF. The CDR3 nucleotides read TGTGCCAGCAGTGGAGGGAAAAGCAATCAGCCCCAGCATTTT. V gene TRBV2 combines with J gene TRBJ1-5; D is undetermined. Germline-derived CDR1 and CDR2 are SNHLY and FYNNEI. The CDR3 sequence is 14 residues long. Trimming stripped 4 bases from V and 1 base from J, with 8 bases between.

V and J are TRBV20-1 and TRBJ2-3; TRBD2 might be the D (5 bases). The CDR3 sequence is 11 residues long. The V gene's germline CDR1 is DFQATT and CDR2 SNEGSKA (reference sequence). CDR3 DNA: TGCAGCCTGGTGCGGGCAGATACGCAGTATTTT. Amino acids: CSLVRADTQYF.

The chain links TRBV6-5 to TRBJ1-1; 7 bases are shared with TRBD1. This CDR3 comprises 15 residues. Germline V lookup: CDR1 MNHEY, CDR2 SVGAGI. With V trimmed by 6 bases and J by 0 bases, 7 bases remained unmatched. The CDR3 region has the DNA TGTGCCAGCAGAACCCGACAGGGCGTGAACACTGAAGCTTTCTTT. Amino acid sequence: CASRTRQGVNTEAFF.

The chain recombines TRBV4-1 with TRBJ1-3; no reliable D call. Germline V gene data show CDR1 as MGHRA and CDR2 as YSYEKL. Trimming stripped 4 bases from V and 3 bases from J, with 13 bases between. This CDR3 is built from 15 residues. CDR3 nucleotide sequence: TGCGCCAGCAGCCTCCCAGCGGGAGGTGGAAACACCATATATTTT. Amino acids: CASSLPAGGGNTIYF.

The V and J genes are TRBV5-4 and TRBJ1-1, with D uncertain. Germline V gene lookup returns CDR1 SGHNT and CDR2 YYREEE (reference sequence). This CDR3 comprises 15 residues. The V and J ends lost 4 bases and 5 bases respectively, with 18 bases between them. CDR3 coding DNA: TGTGCCAGCAGCCCCCCAAGGCGGGGAGTTACTGAAGCTTTCTTT. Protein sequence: CASSPPRRGVTEAFF.

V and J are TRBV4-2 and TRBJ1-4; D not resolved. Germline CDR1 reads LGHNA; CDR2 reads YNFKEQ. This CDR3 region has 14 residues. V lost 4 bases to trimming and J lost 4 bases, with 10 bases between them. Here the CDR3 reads CASSPGVGNEKLFF. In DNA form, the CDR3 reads TGTGCCAGCAGCCCGGGAGTGGGTAATGAAAAACTGTTTTTT.

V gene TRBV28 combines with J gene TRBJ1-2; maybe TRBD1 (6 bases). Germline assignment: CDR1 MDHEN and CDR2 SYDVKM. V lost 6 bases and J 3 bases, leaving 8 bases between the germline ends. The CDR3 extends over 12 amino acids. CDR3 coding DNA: TGTGCCAGCAGCGGACAGTACTATGGCTACACCTTC. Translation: CASSGQYYGYTF.

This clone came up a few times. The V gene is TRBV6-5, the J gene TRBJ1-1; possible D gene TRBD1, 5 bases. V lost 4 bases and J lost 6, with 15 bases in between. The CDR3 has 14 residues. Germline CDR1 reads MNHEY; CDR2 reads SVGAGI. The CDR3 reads CASSFTGSAAEAFF. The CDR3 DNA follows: TGTGCCAGCAGTTTTACAGGCTCCGCCGCTGAAGCTTTCTTT.

CDR3: CASSLDLRLQGSFGYGYTF. The CDR3 DNA reads TGTGCCAGCAGCTTAGATCTAAGGTTGCAGGGTAGTTTTGGCTATGGCTACACCTTC. The chain uses TRBV11-3 and TRBJ1-2, with D possibly being TRBD1 (5 bases). Per the germline V gene, CDR1 is SGHNT and CDR2 is YENEEA. V lost 0 bases, J lost 4 bases, and 24 bases lay in between. This CDR3 has 19 amino acids.

The CDR3 sequence: CASSSPRQGAGASTQYF. CDR3 DNA: TGTGCCAGCAGTTCACCGCGACAGGGGGCCGGGGCGAGTACGCAGTATTTT. This sequence joins TRBV28 and TRBJ2-3, with 10 bases lining up with TRBD1. The CDR3 totals 17 residues. The germline V gene has CDR1 MDHEN and CDR2 SYDVKM. The ends lost 4 bases at V and 8 bases at J; junction bases unmatched: 15.

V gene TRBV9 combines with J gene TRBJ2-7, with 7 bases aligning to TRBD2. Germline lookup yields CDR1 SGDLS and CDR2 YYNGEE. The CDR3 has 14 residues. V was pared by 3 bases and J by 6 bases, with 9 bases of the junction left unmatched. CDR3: CASSESSGGTEQYF. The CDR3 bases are TGTGCCAGCAGCGAAAGTTCGGGAGGAACCGAGCAGTACTTC. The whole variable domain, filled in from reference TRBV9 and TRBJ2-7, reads DSGVTQTPKHLITATGQRVTLRCSPRSGDLSVYWYQQSLDQGLQFLIQYYNGEERAKGNILERFSAQQFPDLHSELNLSSLELGDSALYFCASSESSGGTEQYFGPGTRLTVT.

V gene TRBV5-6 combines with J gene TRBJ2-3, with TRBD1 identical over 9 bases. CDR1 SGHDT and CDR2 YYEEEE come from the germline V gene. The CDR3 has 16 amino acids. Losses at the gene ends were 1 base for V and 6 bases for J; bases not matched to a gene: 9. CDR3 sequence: CASSLPPGQGLDTQYF. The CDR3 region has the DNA TGTGCCAGCAGCTTGCCTCCGGGACAGGGTTTGGATACGCAGTATTTT.

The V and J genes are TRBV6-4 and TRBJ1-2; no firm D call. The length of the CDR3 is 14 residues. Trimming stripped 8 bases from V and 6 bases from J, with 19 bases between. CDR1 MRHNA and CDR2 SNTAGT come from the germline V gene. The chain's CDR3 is CASSTRPGSHGYTF. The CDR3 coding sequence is TGTGCCAGCTCCACACGACCTGGTAGCCATGGCTACACCTTC.

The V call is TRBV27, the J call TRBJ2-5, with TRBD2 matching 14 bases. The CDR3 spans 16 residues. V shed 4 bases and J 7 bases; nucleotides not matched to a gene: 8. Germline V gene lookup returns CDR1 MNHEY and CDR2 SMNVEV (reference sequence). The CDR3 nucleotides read TGTGCCAGCAGTTCAGGGACTAGCGGGAGTGTAGTGACCCAGTACTTC. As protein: CASSSGTSGSVVTQYF.

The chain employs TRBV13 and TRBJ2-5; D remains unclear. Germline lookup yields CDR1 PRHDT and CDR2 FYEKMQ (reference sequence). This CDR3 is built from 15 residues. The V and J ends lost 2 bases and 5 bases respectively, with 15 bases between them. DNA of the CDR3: TGTGCCAGCAGCTTAAGGCCAGGTGGGCAGGAGACCCAGTACTTC. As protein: CASSLRPGGQETQYF. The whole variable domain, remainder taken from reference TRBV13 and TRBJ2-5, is AAGVIQSPRHLIKEKRETATLKCYPIPRHDTVYWYQQGPGQDPQFLISFYEKMQSDKGSIPDRFSAQQFSDYHSELNMSSLELGDSALYFCASSLRPGGQETQYFGPGTRLLVL.

CDR3 residues: CASSQSFNRVNEKLFF. CDR3 nucleotides: TGCGCCAGCAGCCAAAGTTTTAACAGGGTTAATGAAAAACTGTTTTTT. The chain has TRBV4-1 and TRBJ1-4; the D gene is possibly TRBD1 (6 bases). With 2 bases removed from V and 4 bases from J, the gap between germline ends came to 14 bases. This CDR3 comprises 16 residues. The V gene's germline CDR1 is MGHRA and CDR2 YSYEKL.

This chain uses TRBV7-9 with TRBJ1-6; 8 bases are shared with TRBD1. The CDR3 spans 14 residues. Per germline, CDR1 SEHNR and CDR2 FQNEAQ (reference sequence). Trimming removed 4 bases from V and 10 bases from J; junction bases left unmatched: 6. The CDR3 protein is CASSYGQGGSPLHF. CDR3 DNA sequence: TGTGCCAGCAGCTACGGACAGGGTGGCTCACCCCTCCACTTT.

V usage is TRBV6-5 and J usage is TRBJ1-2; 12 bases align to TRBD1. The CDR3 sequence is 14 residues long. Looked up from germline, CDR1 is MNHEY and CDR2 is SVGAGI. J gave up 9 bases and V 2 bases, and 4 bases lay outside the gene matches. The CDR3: CASSYTGQGASYTF. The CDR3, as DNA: TGTGCCAGCAGTTACACGGGACAGGGGGCGAGCTACACCTTC.

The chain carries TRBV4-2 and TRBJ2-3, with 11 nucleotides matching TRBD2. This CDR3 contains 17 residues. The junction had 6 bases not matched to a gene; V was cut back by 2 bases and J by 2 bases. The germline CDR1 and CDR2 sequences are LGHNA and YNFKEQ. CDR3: CASSQLAGGGLTDTQYF. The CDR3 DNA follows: TGTGCCAGCAGCCAACTAGCGGGGGGCGGACTCACAGATACGCAGTATTTT.

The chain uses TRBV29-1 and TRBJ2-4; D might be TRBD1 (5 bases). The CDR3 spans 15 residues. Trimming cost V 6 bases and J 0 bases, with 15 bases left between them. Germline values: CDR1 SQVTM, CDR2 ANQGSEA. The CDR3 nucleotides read TGCAGCGTGGGCCAGGGCGTTTTAGCCAAAAACATTCAGTACTTC. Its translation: CSVGQGVLAKNIQYF.